These 18 T cell receptor beta chains were sequenced from one sample in a study of cytomegalovirus exposure and HLA in healthy donors. Both 60 Vbeta primers and 13 Jbeta primers went into the PCR. Clones were sequenced by immunoSEQ multiplex PCR, and TCRdb holds only the in-frame ones, with some missing. The sample has about 300,000 clones, about nine tenths seen once. Sequenced sample: PBMCs. These receptors were obtained from a man in his forties in good health and CMV-seropositive.

This sequence joins TRBV7-2 and TRBJ2-3; 7 bases fit TRBD1. With V trimmed by 4 bases and J by 0 bases, 4 bases remained unmatched. This CDR3 spans 15 amino acids. Germline CDR1 and CDR2: SGHTA and FQGNSA. The DNA of the CDR3 is TGTGCCAGCAGCTGGGGACAGACTAGCACAGATACGCAGTATTTT. Translating gives CASSWGQTSTDTQYF.

The CDR3 DNA reads as TGTGCCAGCAGCCAATTACAGCCTTCCTACGAGCAGTACTTC. Amino acids: CASSQLQPSYEQYF. The rearrangement uses TRBV14 and TRBJ2-7; D gene uncertain. Germline V gene data show CDR1 as SGHDN and CDR2 as FVKESK. V was cut by 2 bases and J by 1 base, with 9 bases left in between. This CDR3 has 14 amino acids.

The V and J genes are TRBV7-9 and TRBJ2-7, with D possibly TRBD1 on 6 matching bases. V lost 1 base and J 2 bases, leaving 12 bases between the germline ends. The CDR3 consists of 15 residues. The germline CDR1 and CDR2 sequences are SEHNR and FQNEAQ (reference sequence). The CDR3 bases are TGTGCCAGCAGCTTAGGGCAGGGGCCCCCCTACGAGCAGTACTTC. Its protein product is CASSLGQGPPYEQYF.

In this sample, this clone turned up once. This rearrangement joins TRBV27 to TRBJ2-7; D perhaps matches TRBD1 (6 bases). Germline V lookup: CDR1 MNHEY, CDR2 SMNVEV (reference sequence). Trimming took off 3 bases at V and 4 bases at J, with 10 bases between the two ends. The CDR3 is 13 residues long. For the CDR3, the DNA is TGTGCCAGCAGTTTCCAGGACAGTTACGAGCAGTACTTC. Its translation: CASSFQDSYEQYF.

V and J are TRBV9 and TRBJ2-7, with 11 bases lining up with TRBD2. The ends lost 4 bases at V and 3 bases at J; junction bases unmatched: 6. The CDR3 totals 15 residues. Looked up from germline, CDR1 is SGDLS and CDR2 is YYNGEE. DNA of the CDR3: TGTGCCAGCAGCCCCCGGACTAGCGGGTTCTACGAGCAGTACTTC. Protein sequence: CASSPRTSGFYEQYF.

The rearrangement joins TRBV28 to TRBJ2-7; 8 positions match TRBD1. The CDR3 extends over 14 amino acids. Germline V gene sequence: CDR1 MDHEN, CDR2 SYDVKM. The junction had 3 bases not matched to a gene; V was cut back by 5 bases and J by 0 bases. The CDR3 loop reads CASSTGTGSYEQYF. The CDR3, as DNA: TGTGCCAGCAGTACCGGGACAGGCTCCTACGAGCAGTACTTC.

This chain uses TRBV7-2 with TRBJ1-2, with TRBD1 matching over 7 bases. CDR3 size: 16 residues. J gave up 4 bases and V 4 bases, and 12 bases lay outside the gene matches. The V gene's germline CDR1 is SGHTA and CDR2 FQGNSA. CDR3 DNA sequence: TGTGCCAGCAGCTCTAGACAGGGAGCGCAAACCTATGGCTACACCTTC. Protein: CASSSRQGAQTYGYTF.

The chain links TRBV28 to TRBJ2-2, with a tentative D call TRBD1 (5 bases). Per germline, CDR1 MDHEN and CDR2 SYDVKM. V was shortened by 2 bases and J by 9 bases, with 10 bases between the two germline ends. The CDR3 covers 13 residues. CDR3 residues: CASSLVWGRELFF. The CDR3 DNA reads as TGTGCCAGCAGTTTAGTCTGGGGCAGGGAGCTGTTTTTT.

This clone was seen a handful of times. V gene TRBV6-5 combines with J gene TRBJ1-1; tentatively, D is TRBD1 (5 bases). From germline, CDR1 is MNHEY and CDR2 SVGAGI. The CDR3 runs to 13 residues. V lost 7 bases, J lost 1 base, and 10 bases lay in between. CDR3 sequence: CASTPGQNTEAFF. CDR3 nucleotide sequence: TGTGCCAGCACTCCTGGACAGAACACTGAAGCTTTCTTT.

The rearrangement uses TRBV5-4 and TRBJ2-7, with D unresolved. The V end was cut by 0 bases, the J end by 0 bases, with 7 bases between. There are 14 residues in the CDR3. Germline CDR1 is SGHNT and CDR2 is YYREEE (reference sequence). The CDR3 is CASSLEASSYEQYF. CDR3 nucleotides: TGTGCCAGCAGCTTGGAGGCTAGCTCCTACGAGCAGTACTTC. Variable domain in full (rest from reference TRBV5-4 and TRBJ2-7): ETGVTQSPTHLIKTRGQQVTLRCSSQSGHNTVSWYQQALGQGPQFIFQYYREEENGRGNFPPRFSGLQFPNYSSELNVNALELDDSALYLCASSLEASSYEQYFGPGTRLTVT.

This chain uses TRBV4-1 with TRBJ2-7, with D possibly being TRBD2 (6 bases). V lost 4 bases, J lost 5 bases, and 15 bases lay in between. The CDR3 contains 14 residues. The V gene's germline CDR1 is MGHRA and CDR2 YSYEKL. The CDR3, as DNA: TGCGCCAGCAGCCCCCGGGTAGCGGAGAACGAGCAGTACTTC. Translating gives CASSPRVAENEQYF.

The chain links TRBV6-5 to TRBJ1-1, with 11 bases fitting TRBD1. V gave up 5 bases and J gave up 7 bases; unmatched junction bases: 6. CDR1 and CDR2 from the germline V gene are MNHEY and SVGAGI. The CDR3 is made up of 14 amino acids. This CDR3 reads CASSARTGGDEAFF. The CDR3 nucleotides read TGTGCCAGCAGTGCACGGACAGGGGGCGATGAAGCTTTCTTT.

In its sample, this clone was seen a few times. V and J are TRBV28 and TRBJ2-7, with D hard to call. Germline assignment: CDR1 MDHEN and CDR2 SYDVKM. V was trimmed by 5 bases and J by 3 bases, leaving 17 bases between them. The CDR3 is 15 residues long. The CDR3 sequence: CASSPGDFLVYEQYF. CDR3 nucleotides: TGTGCCAGCAGTCCCGGAGATTTTCTGGTCTACGAGCAGTACTTC.

This clone was counted once. This chain uses TRBV7-9 with TRBJ1-1; D perhaps matches TRBD1 (5 bases). The V gene's germline CDR1 is SEHNR and CDR2 FQNEAQ (reference sequence). Trimming took 8 bases from V and 1 from J, leaving 14 bases between them. CDR3 length: 14 residues. The DNA for the CDR3 is TGTGCCAGCGGGTACCTCCAGGGGAACACTGAAGCTTTCTTT. It translates to CASGYLQGNTEAFF.

The chain is built from TRBV6-1 and TRBJ2-2, with 10 bases lining up with TRBD2. V trimming: 4 bases; J trimming: 4 bases; junction bases outside the gene matches: 9. Germline CDR1 and CDR2: MNHNS and SASEGT. CDR3 length: 17 amino acids. The CDR3 region is CASSAATSGRLTGELFF. CDR3 in DNA: TGTGCCAGCAGTGCCGCGACTAGCGGGCGGCTCACCGGGGAGCTGTTTTTT.

This clone was found once. The V call is TRBV25-1, the J call TRBJ2-7, with D possibly being TRBD1 (5 bases). Germline V CDR1 and CDR2: MGHDK, SYGVNS. The CDR3 consists of 11 residues. The V gene lost 5 bases and the J gene lost 5 bases, with 7 bases spanning the gap. DNA for the CDR3: TGTGCCAGCAGTAACAGGCACGAGCAGTACTTC. Translated, it gives CASSNRHEQYF.

The genes are TRBV5-1 and TRBJ1-1, with TRBD1 matching 8 bases. V lost 0 bases and J lost 6; bases outside the gene matches: 10. CDR1 and CDR2 (germline): SGHRS, YFSETQ. The CDR3 runs to 16 residues. In nucleotides, the CDR3 is TGCGCCAGCAGCTTGGTAGGACAGGGTACTTTGGCTGAAGCTTTCTTT. Translating it yields CASSLVGQGTLAEAFF. The full variable domain, with the rest looked up from reference TRBV5-1 and TRBJ1-1, is KAGVTQTPRYLIKTRGQQVTLSCSPISGHRSVSWYQQTPGQGLQFLFEYFSETQRNKGNFPGRFSGRQFSNSRSEMNVSTLELGDSALYLCASSLVGQGTLAEAFFGQGTRLTVV.

J is TRBJ2-7 and V is TRBV9; 7 nucleotides match TRBD2. Trimming cost V 0 bases and J 4 bases; bases outside gene matches: 4. Looked up from germline, CDR1 is SGDLS and CDR2 is YYNGEE. CDR3 length equals 14 residues. The CDR3 nucleotides read TGTGCCAGCAGCGTAGAAGGTAGCGGGTACGAGCAGTACTTC. Its protein is CASSVEGSGYEQYF.